The rows below give T cell receptor beta chains drawn from one sample of a study of blood T cell repertoires in COVID-19. The table came from immunoSEQ multiplex PCR; TCRdb's copy has only in-frame clones and leaves some out. The sample has some 240,000 clones, 80% to 90% seen once; the top ten hold around 9.6%. Sequencing was carried out using peripheral blood. Receptors originate from a woman in her 70s with COVID-19, enrolled during active disease. The CDR3 runs from the conserved cysteine through the conserved F or W.

>16|TRBV28
CASSTTGGETNEKLFF
>11|TRBV20-1
CSARPVTEAFF
>16|TRBV28
CASNPIRTRVTNEQFF
>14|TRBV25-1
CASSEFRGHEEQYF
>15|TRBV15
CATSRDRAAGNTIYF
>14|TRBV3-1/TRBV3-2
CASSQEGTNTEAFF
>15|TRBV5-8
CASNPGTAYSYEQYF
>14|TRBV23-1
CASSPGQGYNEQFF
>14|TRBV7-9
CASSSTGESYEQYF
>16|TRBV11-1
CASSTQAGGTYNEQFF